Listed here are 5 T cell receptor beta chains from one sample, sequenced in a study of T cells in Graves' hyperthyroidism and ophthalmopathy. Template material for amplifying TCR beta CDR3 regions consisted of RNA transcripts. First-round RT-PCR of the TCR CDR3 relied on the HTBI primer set. Using its own MiXCR run on the multiplex PCR reads, TCRdb lists one record per CDR3 protein. The sample gives roughly 600,000 distinct CDR3 sequences, about 14% of which show up once; approximately 13% is in the top ten. Sequencing was done on a sample of blood. Receptors were obtained from a woman in her fifties or sixties with Graves' ophthalmopathy.

Ten or more counts support this clonotype. The rearrangement uses TRBV5-1 and TRBJ2-2; D uncertain. Germline CDR1 is SGHRS and CDR2 is YFSETQ. Trimming removed 4 bases from V and 0 bases from J, with 4 bases in between. The CDR3 is 13 residues long. The CDR3 loop is CASSPANTGELFF. The CDR3 DNA sequence: TGCGCCAGCAGCCCAGCGAACACCGGGGAGCTGTTTTTT.

The CDR3: CASNDWGTSYEQYF. In DNA form, the CDR3 reads TGTGCCAGCAATGATTGGGGCACAAGCTACGAGCAGTACTTC. V and J are TRBV6-2 or TRBV6-3 and TRBJ2-7, with a tentative D call TRBD1 (5 bases). Trimming took 7 bases from V and 3 from J, leaving 16 bases between them. This CDR3 has 14 amino acids. Germline V gives CDR1 MNHEY, CDR2 SVGEGT.

A remark on this clonotype: Germline and junction disagree at one end, which may indicate a read error. The rearrangement joins TRBV5-1 to TRBJ2-5, with 7 bases aligning to TRBD1. Germline V gene data show CDR1 as SGHRS and CDR2 as YFSETQ. CDR3 length: 14 residues. CDR3 in DNA: TGCGCCTGCAGCGCCCGGACAGGCCAAGAGACCCAGTACTTC. Amino acid sequence: CACSARTGQETQYF.

This clonotype was found many times. This rearrangement joins TRBV28 to TRBJ2-4, with D perhaps matching TRBD2 (7 bases). Germline V gives CDR1 MDHEN, CDR2 SYDVKM. V was cut by 7 bases and J by 1 base, with 14 bases left in between. This CDR3 spans 15 amino acids. The CDR3: CASKGGARAKNIQYF. The CDR3 region has the DNA TGTGCCAGCAAGGGGGGGGCTCGGGCCAAAAACATTCAGTACTTC.

This chain joins TRBV6-2 or TRBV6-3 and TRBJ2-4; 10 positions agree with TRBD1. The trim removed 6 bases at V and 4 bases at J, leaving 3 bases unmatched. This CDR3 is 14 amino acids long. Germline CDR1 is MNHEY and CDR2 is SVGEGT. CDR3 residues: CASRPGQGKNIQYF. CDR3 bases: TGTGCCAGCAGACCGGGACAGGGGAAAAACATTCAGTACTTC.